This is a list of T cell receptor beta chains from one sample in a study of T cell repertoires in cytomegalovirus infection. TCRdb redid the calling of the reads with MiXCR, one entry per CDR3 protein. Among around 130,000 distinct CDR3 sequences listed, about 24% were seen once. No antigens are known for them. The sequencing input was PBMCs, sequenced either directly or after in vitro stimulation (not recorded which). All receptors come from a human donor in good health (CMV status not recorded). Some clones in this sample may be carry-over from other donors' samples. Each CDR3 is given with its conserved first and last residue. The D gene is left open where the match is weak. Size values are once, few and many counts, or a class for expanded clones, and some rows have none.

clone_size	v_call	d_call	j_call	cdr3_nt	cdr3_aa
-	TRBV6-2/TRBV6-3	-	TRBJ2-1	TGTGCCAGCAGTAGGGCGGGGAACTACAATGAGCAGTTCTTC	CASSRAGNYNEQFF
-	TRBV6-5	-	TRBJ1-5	TGTGCCAGCAGTTACCGCCGGACGAATCAGCCCCAGCATTTT	CASSYRRTNQPQHF
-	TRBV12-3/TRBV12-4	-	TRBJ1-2	TGTGCCAGCAGCCCGATTTTCGAAGGCTACACCTTC	CASSPIFEGYTF
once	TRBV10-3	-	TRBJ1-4	TGTGCCATCAGTGCTCAGGGTTCGGAAGAAAAACTGTTTTTT	CAISAQGSEEKLFF
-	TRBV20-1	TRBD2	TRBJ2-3	TGCAGTGCTAGAGATGCCAGCGGGAGGGGCAGAATAACAGATACGCAGTATTTT	CSARDASGRGRITDTQYF
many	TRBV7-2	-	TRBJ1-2	TGTGCCAGCAGCCCACAGGGTATGACTGGCTACACCTTC	CASSPQGMTGYTF
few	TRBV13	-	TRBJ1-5	TGTGCCAGCAGCTTAGTGGGGGTTCATAGCAATCAGCCCCAGCATTTT	CASSLVGVHSNQPQHF
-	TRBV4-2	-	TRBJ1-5	TGTGCCAGCAGCCCCCGAGGGGACAATCAGCCCCAGCATTTT	CASSPRGDNQPQHF
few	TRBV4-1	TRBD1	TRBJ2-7	TGCGCCAGCAGCCATAATCCGGGACAGGGAAATGGCGAGCAGTACTTC	CASSHNPGQGNGEQYF
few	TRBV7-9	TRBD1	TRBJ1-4	TGTGCCAGCAGCTGGACAGGGAATGAAAAACTGTTTTTT	CASSWTGNEKLFF
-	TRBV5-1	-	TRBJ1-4	TGCGCCAGCAGCGGCAGGGGCCCGGGGGAAAAACTGTTTTTT	CASSGRGPGEKLFF
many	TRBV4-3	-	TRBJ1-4	TGCGCCAGCAGCCAAGGCTTAGGACGTGAAAAACTGTTTTTT	CASSQGLGREKLFF
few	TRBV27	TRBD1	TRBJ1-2	TGTGCCAGCAGTTTAATTGGACAGGGCTATGGCTACACCTTC	CASSLIGQGYGYTF
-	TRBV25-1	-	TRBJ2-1	TGTGCCAGCAGTGAACCTGAGATTCGACACAGGATGGAACGTTGGAATGAGCAGTTCTTC	CASSEPEIRHRMERWNEQFF
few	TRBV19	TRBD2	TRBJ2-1	TGTGCCAGTAGTTCACCGGGACTAGCGGGAAATGAGCAGTTCTTC	CASSSPGLAGNEQFF
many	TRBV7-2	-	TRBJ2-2	TGTGCCAGCAGCTTAGTGCCGCAGCCGGGGGAGCTGTTTTTT	CASSLVPQPGELFF
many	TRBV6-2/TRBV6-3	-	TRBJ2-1	TGTGCCAGCAGTTACCCCAATGAGCAGTTCTTC	CASSYPNEQFF
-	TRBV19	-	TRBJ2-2	TGTGCCAGTAGTATAGATAACACCGGGGAGCTGTTTTTT	CASSIDNTGELFF
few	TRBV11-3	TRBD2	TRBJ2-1	TGTGCCAGCAGCGTGGGAGGGCTATACAATGAGCAGTTCTTC	CASSVGGLYNEQFF
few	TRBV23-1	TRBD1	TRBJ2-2	TGCGCCAGCAGTCAAGTCCCGGGACAGGGGAGAATTGGCACCGGGGAGCTGTTTTTT	CASSQVPGQGRIGTGELFF
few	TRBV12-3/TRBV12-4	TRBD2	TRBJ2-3	TGTGCCAGCTCTGGGACTAGCGTAGATACGCAGTATTTT	CASSGTSVDTQYF
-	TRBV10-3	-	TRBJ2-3	TGTGCCATCAGTGATATCGGCGGGATTAGCACAGATACGCAGTATTTT	CAISDIGGISTDTQYF
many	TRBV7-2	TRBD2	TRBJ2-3	TGTGCCAGCAGCCTCCGAGCGGGAGGGAAAGATACGCAGTATTTT	CASSLRAGGKDTQYF
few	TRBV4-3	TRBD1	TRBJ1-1	TGCGCCAGCAGCCAAGAGACAGGGGAGACTGAAGCTTTCTTT	CASSQETGETEAFF
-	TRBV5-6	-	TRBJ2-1	TGTGCCAGCAGCGAGACTGGGGTCCTGAAGCAGTTCTTC	CASSETGVLKQFF
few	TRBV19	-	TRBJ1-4	TGTGCCAGTAGTATAGGGGGGGCTCCTAATGAAAAACTGTTTTTT	CASSIGGAPNEKLFF